These T cell receptor beta chains were read from a single sample in a study of T-cell memory formation after mild COVID-19. TCRdb itself ran the 5' RACE reads through MiXCR, one entry per CDR3 protein. This table has around 310,000 distinct CDR3 sequences, about 13% appearing once. The sequenced material came from PBMCs or a T cell subset sorted from them (not recorded which). Source of these receptors: a man between 18 and 29 years old who had mild COVID-19 (a few samples of this study predate the infection). Cell type and time point are not known. Each CDR3 is given with its conserved first and last residue. The D gene is left open where the match is weak. The size entry is marked missing in some rows and otherwise reads once, few, many or a size class.

d_gene	abundance	v_gene	j_gene	CDR3nt	CDR3aa
.	few	TRBV20-1	TRBJ2-1	TGCAGTGCTAGAGGAGGAGCGGTAGTCAATGAGCAGTTCTTC	CSARGGAVVNEQFF
.	few	TRBV4-3	TRBJ1-4	TGCGCCAGCAGCCGCCGTGGGGAGGTGGGTGAAAAACTGTTTTTT	CASSRRGEVGEKLFF
.	.	TRBV5-1	TRBJ2-1	TGCGCCAGCAGCTTGGACTCTCGTGGCAGCGGCTCCTACAATGAGCAGTTCTTC	CASSLDSRGSGSYNEQFF
.	.	TRBV27	TRBJ2-7	TGTGCCAGCAGTTCCTTCCGGGACGGATCCTACGAGCAGTACTTC	CASSSFRDGSYEQYF
.	many	TRBV5-5	TRBJ1-2	TGTGCCAGCAGCTTAGTTTGGACGAGCTATGGCTACACCTTC	CASSLVWTSYGYTF
TRBD2	few	TRBV29-1	TRBJ2-7	TGCAGCGTTGAAGATTGGGGACTAGCGGGGGAATCCTACGAGCAGTACTTC	CSVEDWGLAGESYEQYF
.	.	TRBV12-3/TRBV12-4	TRBJ2-1	TGTGCCAGCAGCCCTCGAGCGACGGGGGACAATGAGCAGTTCTTC	CASSPRATGDNEQFF
.	.	TRBV6-2/TRBV6-3	TRBJ2-4	TGTGCCAGCAGTTACTCTTCCAGAGCCAAAAACATTCAGTACTTC	CASSYSSRAKNIQYF
.	.	TRBV5-1	TRBJ2-5	TGCGCCAGCAGCCGAGGGGGATCTCAAGAGACCCAGTACTTC	CASSRGGSQETQYF
.	few	TRBV6-2/TRBV6-3	TRBJ2-3	TGTGCCAGCAGTTACTCGTTCAGTGATACGCAGTATTTT	CASSYSFSDTQYF
TRBD1	many	TRBV7-9	TRBJ2-1	TGTGCCAGCAGCTGGAGGGACAGGGGCTACAATGAGCAGTTCTTC	CASSWRDRGYNEQFF
.	.	TRBV7-2	TRBJ2-3	TGTGCCAGCAGCTTAGTACCCCTGATGTCAGGGCGGGCGCAGTATTTT	CASSLVPLMSGRAQYF
TRBD2	.	TRBV12-3/TRBV12-4	TRBJ2-1	TGTGCCAGCAGCTCTAGCGGGGAAATGTACAATGAGCAGTTCTTC	CASSSSGEMYNEQFF
TRBD2	few	TRBV7-2	TRBJ2-5	TGTGCCAGCAGCTTGTGGGCTAGCGGGGAGACCCAGTACTTC	CASSLWASGETQYF
TRBD1	.	TRBV10-3	TRBJ1-2	TGTGCCATCAGCGACAGGGTTAGGTATGGCTACACCTTC	CAISDRVRYGYTF
TRBD1	few	TRBV6-1	TRBJ1-1	TGTGCCAGCAGCCCGACAGGGTTGAAAGCTTTCTTT	CASSPTGLKAFF
.	many	TRBV12-3/TRBV12-4	TRBJ2-1	TGTGCCAGCACCCGAGGGGGGTACAATGAGCAGTTCTTC	CASTRGGYNEQFF
.	few	TRBV6-2/TRBV6-3	TRBJ1-5	TGTGCCAGCAGTTACTCTGCCCGGGGGCTTGGTCAGCCCCAGCATTTT	CASSYSARGLGQPQHF
.	.	TRBV6-2/TRBV6-3	TRBJ2-1	TGTGCCAGCAGGCTGATCACTGGTGAGCAGTTCTTC	CASRLITGEQFF
.	.	TRBV19	TRBJ1-5	TGTGCCAGTACGGGACGGGATAGCAATCAGCCCCAGCATTTT	CASTGRDSNQPQHF
.	few	TRBV20-1	TRBJ2-3	TGCAGTGCTACAGTCGGCGGGGACACAGATACGCAGTATTTT	CSATVGGDTDTQYF
TRBD1	few	TRBV7-9	TRBJ2-2	TGTGCCAGCAGCTTAGGGACAGGGAGGACCTCGAACACCGGGGAGCTGTTTTTT	CASSLGTGRTSNTGELFF
TRBD1	.	TRBV6-6	TRBJ1-1	TGTGCCAGCAGCCCCGGACAGGTTACTGAAGCTTTCTTT	CASSPGQVTEAFF
.	few	TRBV12-3/TRBV12-4	TRBJ1-1	TGTGCCAGCAGTTTGGGGGGGTTAAGCACTGAAGCTTTCTTT	CASSLGGLSTEAFF
.	.	TRBV6-2/TRBV6-3	TRBJ2-3	TGTGCCAGCAGTTACGTTAGTTTTACAGATACGCAGTATTTT	CASSYVSFTDTQYF
.	many	TRBV7-2	TRBJ2-5	TGTGCCAGCAGCCCCGTTTTGGGGGTGAGGGAGACCCAGTACTTC	CASSPVLGVRETQYF
TRBD2	many	TRBV7-2	TRBJ2-7	TGTGCCAGCAGCGCGGCTAGCGGGGGAGCCTACGAGCAGTACTTC	CASSAASGGAYEQYF
.	few	TRBV9	TRBJ1-1	TGTGCCAGCAGTGAGGCAGCTACCTGGAACACTGAAGCTTTCTTT	CASSEAATWNTEAFF
TRBD1	few	TRBV7-8	TRBJ2-1	TGTGCCAGCAGCTTAGCGTTACAGGGGGCGAGGAATGAGCAGTTCTTC	CASSLALQGARNEQFF
TRBD1	.	TRBV10-1	TRBJ1-2	TGCGCCAGCAGTGCGGACAGGGGAAGAGGCTACACCTTC	CASSADRGRGYTF
.	.	TRBV7-7	TRBJ2-7	TGTGCCAGCAGCTTAAGGGAGTGGGGACCCTACGAGCAGTACTTC	CASSLREWGPYEQYF
.	few	TRBV6-2/TRBV6-3	TRBJ2-5	TGTGCCAGCAGCCGACAGTTCCAAGAGACCCAGTACTTC	CASSRQFQETQYF
.	few	TRBV7-2	TRBJ2-3	TGTGCCAGCAGCTTAGGGATGGGGTCGCATACGCAGTATTTT	CASSLGMGSHTQYF
.	few	TRBV5-1	TRBJ2-2	TGCGCCAGCAGCCCCATTGGGGTGGCGAACACCGGGGAGCTGTTTTTT	CASSPIGVANTGELFF
.	few	TRBV7-2	TRBJ1-6	TGTGCCAGCAGCCTACGGACCGATAAACCCCTCCACTTT	CASSLRTDKPLHF
TRBD1	few	TRBV3-1	TRBJ1-2	TGTGCCAGCAGCAAATGGGACAGTCCGGACTATGGCTACACCTTC	CASSKWDSPDYGYTF
TRBD1	.	TRBV12-3/TRBV12-4	TRBJ1-2	TGTGCCAGCAGTCGTGACAGGGAAGGCGGCTACACCTTC	CASSRDREGGYTF
.	few	TRBV7-9	TRBJ1-1	TGTGCCAGCAGTCGAACACAGGAGGCTTTCTTT	CASSRTQEAFF
TRBD1	.	TRBV7-6	TRBJ1-6	TGTGCCAGCAGCTTAGGGGACAGGGCCAACTCACCCCTCCACTTT	CASSLGDRANSPLHF
.	.	TRBV12-3/TRBV12-4	TRBJ1-1	TGTGCCAGCACTCCCGCCGGGAGTGAAGCTTTCTTT	CASTPAGSEAFF
.	.	TRBV3-1	TRBJ2-3	TGTGCCAGCAGCCAATACTCCGGGACCACTCGCTCGCAGTATTTT	CASSQYSGTTRSQYF
.	few	TRBV6-2/TRBV6-3	TRBJ2-3	TGTGCCAGCAGTCCCGCGGGGACCCATTCCACAGATACGCAGTATTTT	CASSPAGTHSTDTQYF
.	few	TRBV2	TRBJ1-5	TGTGCCAGCAGTGATCTGTCCGCCAATCAGCCCCAGCATTTT	CASSDLSANQPQHF
TRBD2	.	TRBV2	TRBJ2-3	TGTGCCAGCAGTGAGCAAGCGGGGGGAAGCACAGATACGCAGTATTTT	CASSEQAGGSTDTQYF
.	few	TRBV12-3/TRBV12-4	TRBJ2-1	TGTGCCAGCAGTTTTATGGCGAGTGAGCAGTTCTTC	CASSFMASEQFF
.	many	TRBV20-1	TRBJ2-3	TGCAGTGCTAGAACAGATACGCAGTATTTT	CSARTDTQYF
TRBD1	few	TRBV24-1	TRBJ2-1	TGTGCCACCAGTGACCCGACAGGGGAGTTCTTCAATGAGCAGTTCTTC	CATSDPTGEFFNEQFF
.	.	TRBV27	TRBJ1-6	TGTGCCAGCAGTGCTAGGGCTTTTTCACCCCTCCACTTT	CASSARAFSPLHF
TRBD1	.	TRBV29-1	TRBJ1-1	TGCAGCACAGGGGGGAACACTGAAGCTTTCTTT	CSTGGNTEAFF
.	few	TRBV7-3	TRBJ2-2	TGTGCCAGCAGCTTAAATAGGGTGGACGGGGAGCTGTTTTTT	CASSLNRVDGELFF
TRBD1	few	TRBV24-1	TRBJ2-1	TGTGCCACCAGTGATTCCGGGACAGCGTACAATGAGCAGTTCTTC	CATSDSGTAYNEQFF
TRBD1	few	TRBV6-5	TRBJ1-3	TGTGCCAGCAGGGAGCAGGGGGCGCGAGGAAACACCATATATTTT	CASREQGARGNTIYF
.	many	TRBV4-3	TRBJ2-4	TGCGCCAGCAGCCTCCCAGGGGAGGCCAAAAACATTCAGTACTTC	CASSLPGEAKNIQYF
.	many	TRBV7-9	TRBJ2-3	TGTGCCAGCAGCTTCAGGGGACGGGCAGATACGCAGTATTTT	CASSFRGRADTQYF
TRBD2	few	TRBV11-2	TRBJ2-4	TGTGCCAGCAGCGGGAGGACTAGCGGGCTACTAGCCAAAAACATTCAGTACTTC	CASSGRTSGLLAKNIQYF
.	.	TRBV6-5	TRBJ1-2	TGTGCCAGCAGTTATTCGTTTCTCTATGGCTACACCTTC	CASSYSFLYGYTF
.	.	TRBV5-1	TRBJ2-5	TGCGCCAGCAGCGCCTCGGGGTGGGAGCAAGAGACCCAGTACTTC	CASSASGWEQETQYF
.	.	TRBV29-1	TRBJ1-1	TGCAGCGTGGGGGCGGACAGTCTAGTGGACACTGAAGCTTTCTTT	CSVGADSLVDTEAFF
TRBD2	few	TRBV20-1	TRBJ2-5	TGCAGTGCTCGCAGACTAGCGGGGGCCCCGTACCAAGAGACCCAGTACTTC	CSARRLAGAPYQETQYF